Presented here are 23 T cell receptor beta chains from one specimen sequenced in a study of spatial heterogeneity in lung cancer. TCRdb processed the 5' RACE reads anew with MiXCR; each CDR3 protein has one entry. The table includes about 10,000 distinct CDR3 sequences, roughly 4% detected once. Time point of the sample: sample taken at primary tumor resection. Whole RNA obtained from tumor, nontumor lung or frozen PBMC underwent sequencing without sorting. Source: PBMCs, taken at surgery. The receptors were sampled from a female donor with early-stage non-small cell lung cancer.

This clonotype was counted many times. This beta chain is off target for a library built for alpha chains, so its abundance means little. The DNA of the CDR3 is TGTGCCAGCAGCTTATACGGGGAGATGGGGAACACTGAAGCTTTCTTT. It yields the protein CASSLYGEMGNTEAFF. The J gene is TRBJ1-1, the V gene TRBV7-8, with D unresolved. The germline V and J ends were trimmed by 2 bases and 1 base, with 14 bases remaining between them. The CDR3 runs 16 residues. Per germline, CDR1 SGHVS and CDR2 FQNEAQ.

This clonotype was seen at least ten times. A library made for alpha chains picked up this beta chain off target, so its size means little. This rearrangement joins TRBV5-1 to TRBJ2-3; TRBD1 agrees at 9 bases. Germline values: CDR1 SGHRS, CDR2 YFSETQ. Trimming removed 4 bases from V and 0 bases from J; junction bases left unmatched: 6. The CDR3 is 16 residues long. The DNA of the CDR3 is TGCGCCAGCAGCCCCCCCGGGACAGGGAGCACAGATACGCAGTATTTT. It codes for CASSPPGTGSTDTQYF.

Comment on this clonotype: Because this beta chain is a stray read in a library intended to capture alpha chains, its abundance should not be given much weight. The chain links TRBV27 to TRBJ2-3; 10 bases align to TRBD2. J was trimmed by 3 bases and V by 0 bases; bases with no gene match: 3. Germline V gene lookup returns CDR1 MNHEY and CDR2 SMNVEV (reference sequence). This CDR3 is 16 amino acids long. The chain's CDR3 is CASSLSLAGVTDTQYF. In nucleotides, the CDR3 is TGTGCCAGCAGTTTATCCCTAGCGGGAGTTACAGATACGCAGTATTTT.

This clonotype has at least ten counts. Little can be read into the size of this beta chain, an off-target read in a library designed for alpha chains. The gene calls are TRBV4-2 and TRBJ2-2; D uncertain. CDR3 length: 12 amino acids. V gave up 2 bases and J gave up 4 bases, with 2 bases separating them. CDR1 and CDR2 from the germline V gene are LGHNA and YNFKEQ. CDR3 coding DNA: TGTGCCAGCAGCCAACCCACCGGGGAGCTGTTTTTT. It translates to CASSQPTGELFF.

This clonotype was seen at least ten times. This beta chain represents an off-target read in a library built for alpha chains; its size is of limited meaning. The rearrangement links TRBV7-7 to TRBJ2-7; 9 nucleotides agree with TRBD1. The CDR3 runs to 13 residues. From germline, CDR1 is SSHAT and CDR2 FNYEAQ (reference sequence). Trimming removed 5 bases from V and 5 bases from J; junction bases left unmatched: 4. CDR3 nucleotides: TGTGCCAGCAGCCCGGACAGGGGCCACGAGCAGTACTTC. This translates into CASSPDRGHEQYF.

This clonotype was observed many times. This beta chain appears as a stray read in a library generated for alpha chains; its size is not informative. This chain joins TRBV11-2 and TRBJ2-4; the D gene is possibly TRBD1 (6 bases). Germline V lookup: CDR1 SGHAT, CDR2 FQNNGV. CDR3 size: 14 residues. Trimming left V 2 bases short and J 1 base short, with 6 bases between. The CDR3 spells CASSLQGAKNIQYF. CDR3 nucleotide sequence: TGTGCCAGCAGCTTACAGGGGGCCAAAAACATTCAGTACTTC.

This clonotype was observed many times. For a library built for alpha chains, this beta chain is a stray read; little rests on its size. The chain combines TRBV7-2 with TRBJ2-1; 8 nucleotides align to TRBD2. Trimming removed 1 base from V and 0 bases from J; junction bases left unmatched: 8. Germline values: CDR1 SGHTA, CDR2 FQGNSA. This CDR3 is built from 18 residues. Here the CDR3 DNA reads TGTGCCAGCAGCTTAGAAGTGTCGAGCGGGGGCTCCTACAATGAGCAGTTCTTC. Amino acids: CASSLEVSSGGSYNEQFF.

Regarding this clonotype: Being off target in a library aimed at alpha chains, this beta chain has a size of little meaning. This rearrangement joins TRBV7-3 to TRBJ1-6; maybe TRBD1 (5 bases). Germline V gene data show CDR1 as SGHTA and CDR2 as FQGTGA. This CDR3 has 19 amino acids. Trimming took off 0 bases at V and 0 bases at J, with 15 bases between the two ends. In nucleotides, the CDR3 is TGTGCCAGCAGCTTAACGTTTACAGGATGGAGCTCCTATAATTCACCCCTCCACTTT. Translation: CASSLTFTGWSSYNSPLHF.

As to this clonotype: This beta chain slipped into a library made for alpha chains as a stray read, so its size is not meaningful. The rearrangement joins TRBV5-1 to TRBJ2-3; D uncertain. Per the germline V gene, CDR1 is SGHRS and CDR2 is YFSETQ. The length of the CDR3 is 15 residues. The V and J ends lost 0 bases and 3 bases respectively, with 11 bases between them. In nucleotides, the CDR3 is TGCGCCAGCAGCTTGGATGGCAGGTCAACAGATACGCAGTATTTT. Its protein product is CASSLDGRSTDTQYF.

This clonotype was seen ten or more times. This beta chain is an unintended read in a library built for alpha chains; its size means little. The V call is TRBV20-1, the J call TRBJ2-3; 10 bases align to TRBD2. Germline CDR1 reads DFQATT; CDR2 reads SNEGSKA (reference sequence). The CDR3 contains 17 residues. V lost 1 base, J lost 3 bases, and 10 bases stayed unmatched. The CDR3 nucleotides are TGCAGTGCTAGAGTAGTGAGCGGGAGGGCCCTGACAGATACGCAGTATTTT. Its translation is CSARVVSGRALTDTQYF.

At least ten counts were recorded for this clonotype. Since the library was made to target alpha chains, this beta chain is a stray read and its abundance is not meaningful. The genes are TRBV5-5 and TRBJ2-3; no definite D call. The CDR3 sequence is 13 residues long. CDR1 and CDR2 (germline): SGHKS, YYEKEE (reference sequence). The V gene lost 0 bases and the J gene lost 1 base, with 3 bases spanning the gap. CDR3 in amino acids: CASSLVGTDTQYF. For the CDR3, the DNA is TGTGCCAGCAGCTTGGTCGGCACAGATACGCAGTATTTT.

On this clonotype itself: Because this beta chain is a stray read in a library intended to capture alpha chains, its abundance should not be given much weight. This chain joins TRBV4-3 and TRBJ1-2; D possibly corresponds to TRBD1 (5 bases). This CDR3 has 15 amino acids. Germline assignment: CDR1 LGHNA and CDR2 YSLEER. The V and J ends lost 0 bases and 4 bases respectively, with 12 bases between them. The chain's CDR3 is CASSQDSRGAYGYTF. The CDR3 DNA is TGCGCCAGCAGCCAAGATTCCCGGGGCGCCTATGGCTACACCTTC.

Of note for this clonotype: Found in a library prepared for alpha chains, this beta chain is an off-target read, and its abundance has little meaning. CDR3 sequence (DNA): TGTGCCAGCAGTTACGCGGGAGTACAGGGCCGCTATGGCTACACCTTC. Its translation: CASSYAGVQGRYGYTF. The chain links TRBV6-2 or TRBV6-3 to TRBJ1-2; weak D call: TRBD1 (6 bases). In germline, CDR1 is MNHEY, CDR2 SVGEGT. V was cut by 2 bases and J by 4 bases, with 17 bases left in between. This CDR3 contains 16 residues.

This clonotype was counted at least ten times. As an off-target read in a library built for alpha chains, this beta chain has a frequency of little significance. The CDR3 DNA reads as TGTGCCACCAGCAGAGATACGGTCAATGAGCAGTTCTTC. As protein: CATSRDTVNEQFF. This chain connects TRBV15 to TRBJ2-1; no clear D. V shed 0 bases and J shed 6 bases, with 6 bases lying between them. The CDR3 runs to 13 residues. Germline V lookup: CDR1 LNHNV, CDR2 YYDKDF (reference sequence). The full variable domain, its missing parts supplied by reference TRBV15 and TRBJ2-1, is DAMVIQNPRYQVTQFGKPVTLSCSQTLNHNVMYWYQQKSSQAPKLLFHYYDKDFNNEADTPDNFQSRRPNTSFCFLDIRSPGLGDTAMYLCATSRDTVNEQFFGPGTRLTVL.

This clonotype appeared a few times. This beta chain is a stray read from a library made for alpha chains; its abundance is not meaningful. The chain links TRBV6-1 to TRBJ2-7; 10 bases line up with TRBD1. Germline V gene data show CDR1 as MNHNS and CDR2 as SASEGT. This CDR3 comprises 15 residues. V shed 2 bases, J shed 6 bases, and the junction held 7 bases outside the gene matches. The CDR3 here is CASSERGTGVGEQYF. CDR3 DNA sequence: TGTGCCAGCAGTGAAAGGGGGACAGGGGTCGGCGAGCAGTACTTC.

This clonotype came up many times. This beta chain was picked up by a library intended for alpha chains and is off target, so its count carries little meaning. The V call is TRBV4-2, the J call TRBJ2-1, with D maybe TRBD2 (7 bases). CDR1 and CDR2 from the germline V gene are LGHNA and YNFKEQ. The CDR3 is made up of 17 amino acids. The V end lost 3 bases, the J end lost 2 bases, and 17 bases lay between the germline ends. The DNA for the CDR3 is TGTGCCAGCAGCCAGCGTGGGGGGGCCTCCACCTACAATGAGCAGTTCTTC. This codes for CASSQRGGASTYNEQFF.

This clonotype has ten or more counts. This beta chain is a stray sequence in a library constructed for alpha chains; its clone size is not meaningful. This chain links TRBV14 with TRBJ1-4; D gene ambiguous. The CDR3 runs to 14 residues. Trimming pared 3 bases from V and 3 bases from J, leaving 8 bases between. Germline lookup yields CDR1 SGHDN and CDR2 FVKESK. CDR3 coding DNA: TGTGCCAGCAGCCAGCTTACGGCTAATGAAAAACTGTTTTTT. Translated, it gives CASSQLTANEKLFF.

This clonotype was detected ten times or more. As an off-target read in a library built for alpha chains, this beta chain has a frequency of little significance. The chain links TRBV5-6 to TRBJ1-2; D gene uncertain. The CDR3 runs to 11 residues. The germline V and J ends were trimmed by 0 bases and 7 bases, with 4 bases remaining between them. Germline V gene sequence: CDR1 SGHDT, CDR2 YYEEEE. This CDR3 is CASSLAFGYTF. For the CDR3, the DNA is TGTGCCAGCAGCTTGGCTTTTGGCTACACCTTC.

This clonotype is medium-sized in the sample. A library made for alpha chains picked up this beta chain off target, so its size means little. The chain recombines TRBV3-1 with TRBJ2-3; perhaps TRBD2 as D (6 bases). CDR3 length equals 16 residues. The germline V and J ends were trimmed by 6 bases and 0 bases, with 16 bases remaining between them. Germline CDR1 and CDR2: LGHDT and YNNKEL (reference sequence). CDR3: CASSPGLPQSTDTQYF. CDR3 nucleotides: TGTGCCAGCAGTCCGGGACTCCCGCAGAGCACAGATACGCAGTATTTT.

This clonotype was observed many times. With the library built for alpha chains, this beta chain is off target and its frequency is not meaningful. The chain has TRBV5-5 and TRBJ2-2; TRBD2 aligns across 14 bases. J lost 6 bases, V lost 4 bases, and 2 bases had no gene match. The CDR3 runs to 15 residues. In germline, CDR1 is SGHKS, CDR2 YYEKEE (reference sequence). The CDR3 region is CASSGTSGSPGELFF. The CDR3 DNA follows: TGTGCCAGCAGCGGGACTAGCGGGAGTCCCGGGGAGCTGTTTTTT.

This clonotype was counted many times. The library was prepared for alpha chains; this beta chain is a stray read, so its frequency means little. CDR3: CASSLRGGASTGELFF. In nucleotides, the CDR3 is TGTGCCAGCAGCTTACGCGGGGGGGCCTCCACCGGGGAGCTGTTTTTT. The chain combines TRBV7-2 with TRBJ2-2, with TRBD2 identical over 9 bases. The V segment lost 2 bases and the J segment 4 bases; nucleotides outside the gene matches: 5. This CDR3 is 16 amino acids long. Germline CDR1 is SGHTA and CDR2 is FQGNSA.

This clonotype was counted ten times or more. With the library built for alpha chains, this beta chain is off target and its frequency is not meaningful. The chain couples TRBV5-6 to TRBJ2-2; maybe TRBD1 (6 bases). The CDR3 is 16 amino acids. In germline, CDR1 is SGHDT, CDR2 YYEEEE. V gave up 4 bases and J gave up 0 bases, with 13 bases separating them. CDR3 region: CASSERWTANTGELFF. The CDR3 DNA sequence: TGTGCCAGCAGCGAACGATGGACAGCGAACACCGGGGAGCTGTTTTTT.

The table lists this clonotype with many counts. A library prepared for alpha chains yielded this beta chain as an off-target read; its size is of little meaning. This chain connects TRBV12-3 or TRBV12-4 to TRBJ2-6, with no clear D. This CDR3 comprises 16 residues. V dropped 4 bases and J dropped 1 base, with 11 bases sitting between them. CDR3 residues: CASSSLGMSGANVLTF. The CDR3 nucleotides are TGTGCCAGCAGTTCCCTGGGAATGTCTGGGGCCAACGTCCTGACTTTC.